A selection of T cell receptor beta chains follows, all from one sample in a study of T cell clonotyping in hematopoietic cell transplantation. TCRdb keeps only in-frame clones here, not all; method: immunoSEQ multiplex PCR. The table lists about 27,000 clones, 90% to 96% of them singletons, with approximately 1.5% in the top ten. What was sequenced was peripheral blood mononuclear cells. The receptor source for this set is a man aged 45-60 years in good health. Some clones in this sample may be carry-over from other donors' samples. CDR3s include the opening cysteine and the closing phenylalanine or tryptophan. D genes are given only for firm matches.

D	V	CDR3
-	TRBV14	CASSPPPGQKSGYGYTF
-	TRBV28	CASSSRRMYQETQYF
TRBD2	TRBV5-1	CASSLGLAGGYQETQYF
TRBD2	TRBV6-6	CASSFLAGGSNEQFF
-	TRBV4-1	CASSQDQGSPLHF
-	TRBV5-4	CASSWGTDEAFF
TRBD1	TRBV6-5	CASSYSGEGAAGGYTF
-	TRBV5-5	CASSLVPAESQHF
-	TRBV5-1	CASSPSGPTTDTQYF
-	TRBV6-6	CASSPRWTVSVYEQYF
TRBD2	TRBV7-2	CASSPRERDYQYF
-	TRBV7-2	CASSLGGVWRNTEAFF
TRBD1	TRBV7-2	CASTQGTGDQPQHF
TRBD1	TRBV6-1	CASITYRGTYQPQHF
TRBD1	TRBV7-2	CASSLEKLEGARFTEAFF
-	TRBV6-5	CASSPQGNGYSPLHF
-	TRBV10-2	CASTWDSGNTIYF
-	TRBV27	CASSFDAGTQYF
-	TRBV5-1	CASSTQGPVGELFF
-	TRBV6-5	CASSFLTGEKLFF
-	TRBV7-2	CASSLSRTEQETQYF
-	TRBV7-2	CASSLDSQPQHF
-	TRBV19	CASSIRGEGDTGELFF
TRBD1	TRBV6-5	CASSYSGTGEYEQYF
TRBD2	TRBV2	CASIRDRLAGQETQYF
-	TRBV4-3	CASSHLSGTGANVLTF
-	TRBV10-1	CASSESGTAQGNTIYF
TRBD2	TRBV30	CAWSVPTSGGTDTQYF
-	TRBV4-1	CASSQEYSTNQPQHF
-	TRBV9	CASSVEPQGYDEQYF
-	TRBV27	CASSFSGGRSGANVLTF
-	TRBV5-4	CASSVNPGTSEQYF
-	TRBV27	CASRKGRTNYGYTF
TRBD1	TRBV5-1	CASSFGGQGARSGGEQYF
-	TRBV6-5	CASSSNYGYTF
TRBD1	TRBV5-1	CASSRGQGEANVLTF
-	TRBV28	CASSEDRPADTQYF
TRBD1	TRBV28	CASSLGQGGYTF
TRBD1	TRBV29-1	CSAIGTGTDTQYF
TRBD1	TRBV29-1	CSVVGTGGAGTEAFF
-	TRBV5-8	CASSLALKTYEQYF
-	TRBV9	CASSVAGSEGYEQYF
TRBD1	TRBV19	CASSRTGDVNQPQHF
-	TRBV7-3	CASSYQGGSYNEQFF
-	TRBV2	CASSEIGGGDTEAFF
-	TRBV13	CASSLGLPNTEAFF
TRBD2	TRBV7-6	CASSLPGGPTDTQYF
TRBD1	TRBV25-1	CASAWTGSTDTQYF
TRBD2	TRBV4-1	CASAAGGVKETQYF
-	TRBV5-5	CASSILVGGSSSPLHF
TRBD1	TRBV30	CAWSRQGAGNSPLHF